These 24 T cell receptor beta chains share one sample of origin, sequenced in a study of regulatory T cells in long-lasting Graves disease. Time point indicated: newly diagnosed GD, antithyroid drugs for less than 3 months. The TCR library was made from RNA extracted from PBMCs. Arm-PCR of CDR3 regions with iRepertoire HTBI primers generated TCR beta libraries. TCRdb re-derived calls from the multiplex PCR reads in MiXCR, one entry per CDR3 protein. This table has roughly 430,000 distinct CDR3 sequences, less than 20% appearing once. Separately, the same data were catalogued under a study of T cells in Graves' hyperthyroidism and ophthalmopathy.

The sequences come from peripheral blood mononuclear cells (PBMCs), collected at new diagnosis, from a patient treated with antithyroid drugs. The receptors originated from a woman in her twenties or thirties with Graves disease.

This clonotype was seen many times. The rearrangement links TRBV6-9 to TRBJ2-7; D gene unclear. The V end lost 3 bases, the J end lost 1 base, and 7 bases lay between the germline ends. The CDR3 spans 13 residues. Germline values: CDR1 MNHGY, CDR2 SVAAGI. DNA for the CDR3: TGTGCCAGCAGTTACGGAGTATCCTACGAGCAGTACTTC. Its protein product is CASSYGVSYEQYF.

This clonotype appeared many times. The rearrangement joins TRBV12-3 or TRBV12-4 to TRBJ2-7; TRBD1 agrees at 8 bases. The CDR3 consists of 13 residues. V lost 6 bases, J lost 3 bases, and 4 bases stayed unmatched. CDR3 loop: CASRGTGGYEQYF. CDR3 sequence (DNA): TGTGCCAGCAGAGGGACAGGCGGCTACGAGCAGTACTTC.

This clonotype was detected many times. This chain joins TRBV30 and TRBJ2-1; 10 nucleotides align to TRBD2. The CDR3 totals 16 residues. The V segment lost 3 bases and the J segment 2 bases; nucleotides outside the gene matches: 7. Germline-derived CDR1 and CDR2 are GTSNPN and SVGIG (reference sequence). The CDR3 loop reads CAWRGLADPTYNEQFF. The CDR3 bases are TGTGCCTGGAGAGGACTAGCGGACCCTACCTACAATGAGCAGTTCTTC.

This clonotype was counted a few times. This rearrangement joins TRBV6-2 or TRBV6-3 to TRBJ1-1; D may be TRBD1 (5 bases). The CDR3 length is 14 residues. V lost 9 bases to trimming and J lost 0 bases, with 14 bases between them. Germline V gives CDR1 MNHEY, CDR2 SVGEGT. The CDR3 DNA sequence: TGTGCCAGTCTCAGGGCTTCTATGAACACTGAAGCTTTCTTT. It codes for CASLRASMNTEAFF.

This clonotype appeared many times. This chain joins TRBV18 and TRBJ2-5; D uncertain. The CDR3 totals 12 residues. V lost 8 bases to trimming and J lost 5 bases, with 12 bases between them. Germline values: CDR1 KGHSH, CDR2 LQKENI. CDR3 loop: CASSPRAETQYF. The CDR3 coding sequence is TGTGCCAGCAGCCCTCGTGCGGAGACCCAGTACTTC.

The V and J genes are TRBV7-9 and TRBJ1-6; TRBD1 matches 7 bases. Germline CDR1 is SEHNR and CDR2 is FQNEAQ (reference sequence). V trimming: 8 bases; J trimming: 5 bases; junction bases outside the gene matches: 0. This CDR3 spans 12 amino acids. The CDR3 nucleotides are TGTGCCAGCGGGACAGATAATTCACCCCTCCACTTT. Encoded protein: CASGTDNSPLHF.

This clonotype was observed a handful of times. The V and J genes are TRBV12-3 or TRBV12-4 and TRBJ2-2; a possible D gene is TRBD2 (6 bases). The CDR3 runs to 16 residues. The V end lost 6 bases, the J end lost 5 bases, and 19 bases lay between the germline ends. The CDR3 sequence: CASSPPEGRRTGELFF. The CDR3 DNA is TGTGCCAGCAGCCCCCCGGAAGGGAGGAGAACCGGGGAGCTGTTTTTT.

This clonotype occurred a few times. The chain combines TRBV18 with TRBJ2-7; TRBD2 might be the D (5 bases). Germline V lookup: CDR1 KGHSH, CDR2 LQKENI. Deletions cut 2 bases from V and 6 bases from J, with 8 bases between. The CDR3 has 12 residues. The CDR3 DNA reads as TGTGCCAGCTCACCAGAGGGCGGCGAGCAGTACTTC. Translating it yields CASSPEGGEQYF.

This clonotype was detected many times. The CDR3 loop reads CSARVAGGNNEQFF. CDR3 coding DNA: TGCAGTGCTAGGGTGGCGGGAGGGAACAATGAGCAGTTCTTC. This rearrangement joins TRBV20-1 to TRBJ2-1; the match to TRBD2 covers 9 bases. Unmatched junction bases numbered 5, after V lost 3 bases and J lost 5 bases. CDR3 length: 14 amino acids. The germline V gene encodes CDR1 DFQATT and CDR2 SNEGSKA (reference sequence).

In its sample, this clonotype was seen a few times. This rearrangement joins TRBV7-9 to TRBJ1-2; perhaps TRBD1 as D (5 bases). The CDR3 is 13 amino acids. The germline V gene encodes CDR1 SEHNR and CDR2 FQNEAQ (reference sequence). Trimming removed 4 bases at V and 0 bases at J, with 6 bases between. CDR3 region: CASSWDANYGYTF. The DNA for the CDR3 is TGTGCCAGCAGCTGGGACGCTAACTATGGCTACACCTTC.

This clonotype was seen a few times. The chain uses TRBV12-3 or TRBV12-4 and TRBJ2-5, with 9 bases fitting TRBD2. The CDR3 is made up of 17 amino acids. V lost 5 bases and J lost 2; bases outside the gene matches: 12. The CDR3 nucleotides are TGTGCCAGCAGTCCCTTCTGGCGGGAGGGGGGTCAAGAGACCCAGTACTTC. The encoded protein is CASSPFWREGGQETQYF.

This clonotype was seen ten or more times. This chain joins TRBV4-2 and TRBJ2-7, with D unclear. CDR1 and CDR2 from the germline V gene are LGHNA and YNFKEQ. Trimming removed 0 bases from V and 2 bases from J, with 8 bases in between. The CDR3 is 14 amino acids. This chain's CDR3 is CASSQEGKTYEQYF. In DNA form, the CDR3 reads TGTGCCAGCAGCCAAGAGGGGAAAACCTACGAGCAGTACTTC.

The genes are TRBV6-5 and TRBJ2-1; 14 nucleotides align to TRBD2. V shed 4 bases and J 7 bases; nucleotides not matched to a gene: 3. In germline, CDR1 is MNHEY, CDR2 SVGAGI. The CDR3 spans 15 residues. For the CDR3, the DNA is TGTGCCAGCAGTTCCTGGACTAGCGGGAGGAATGAGCAGTTCTTC. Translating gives CASSSWTSGRNEQFF.

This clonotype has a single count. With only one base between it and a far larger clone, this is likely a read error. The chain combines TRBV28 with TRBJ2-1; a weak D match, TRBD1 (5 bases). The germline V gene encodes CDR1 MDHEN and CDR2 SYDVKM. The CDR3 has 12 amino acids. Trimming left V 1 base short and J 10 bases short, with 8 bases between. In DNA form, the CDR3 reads TGTGCCAGCAGTTTATCAGGGTTCGAGCAGTTCTTC. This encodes CASSLSGFEQFF.

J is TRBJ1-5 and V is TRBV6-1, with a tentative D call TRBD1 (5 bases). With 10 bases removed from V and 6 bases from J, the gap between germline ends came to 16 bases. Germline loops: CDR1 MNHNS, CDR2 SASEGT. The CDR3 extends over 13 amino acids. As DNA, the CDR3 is TGTGCCACCAGCCGGGGGGTGAGTCAGCCCCAGCATTTT. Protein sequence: CATSRGVSQPQHF.

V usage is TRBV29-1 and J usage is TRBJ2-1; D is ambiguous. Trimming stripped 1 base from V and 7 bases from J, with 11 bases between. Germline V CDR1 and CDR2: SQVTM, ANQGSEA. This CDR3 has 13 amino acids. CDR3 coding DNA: TGCAGCGTTGAAGGGAATCGTTTGAATGAGCAGTTCTTC. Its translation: CSVEGNRLNEQFF.

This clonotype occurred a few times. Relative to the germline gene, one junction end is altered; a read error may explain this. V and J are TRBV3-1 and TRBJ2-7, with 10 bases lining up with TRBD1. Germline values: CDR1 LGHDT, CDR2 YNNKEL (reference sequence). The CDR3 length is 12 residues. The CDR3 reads CASSQAGTGEHF. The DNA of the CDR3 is TGTGCCAGCAGCCAAGCCGGGACAGGGGAGCACTTC.

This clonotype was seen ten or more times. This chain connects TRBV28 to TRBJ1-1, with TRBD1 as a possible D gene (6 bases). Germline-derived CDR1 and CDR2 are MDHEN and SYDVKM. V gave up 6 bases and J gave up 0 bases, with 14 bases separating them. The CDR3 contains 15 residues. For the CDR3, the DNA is TGTGCCAGCAGCTGGACAGTCTATTTGAACACTGAAGCTTTCTTT. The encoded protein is CASSWTVYLNTEAFF.

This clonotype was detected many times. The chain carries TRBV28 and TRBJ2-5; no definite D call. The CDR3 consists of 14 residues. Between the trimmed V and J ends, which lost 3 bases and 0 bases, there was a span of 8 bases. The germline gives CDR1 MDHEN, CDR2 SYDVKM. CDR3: CASSFLEYQETQYF. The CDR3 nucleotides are TGTGCCAGCAGTTTTTTGGAGTACCAAGAGACCCAGTACTTC.

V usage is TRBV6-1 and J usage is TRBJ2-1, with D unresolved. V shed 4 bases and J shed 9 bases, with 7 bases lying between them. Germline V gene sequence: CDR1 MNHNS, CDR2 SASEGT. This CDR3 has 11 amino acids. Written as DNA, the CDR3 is TGTGCCAGCAGTGCACCGCCTGAGCAGTTCTTC. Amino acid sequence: CASSAPPEQFF.

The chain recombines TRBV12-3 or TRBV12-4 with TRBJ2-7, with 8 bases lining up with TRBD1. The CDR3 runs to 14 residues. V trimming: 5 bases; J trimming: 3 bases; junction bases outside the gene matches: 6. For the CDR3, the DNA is TGTGCCAGCAGTGCCGGACAGGGTATCTACGAGCAGTACTTC. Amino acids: CASSAGQGIYEQYF.

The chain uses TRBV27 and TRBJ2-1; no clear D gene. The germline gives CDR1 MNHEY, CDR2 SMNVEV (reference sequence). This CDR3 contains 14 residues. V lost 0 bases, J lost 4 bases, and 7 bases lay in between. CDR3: CASSLSLGYNEQFF. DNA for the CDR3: TGTGCCAGCAGTTTATCGCTAGGGTACAATGAGCAGTTCTTC.

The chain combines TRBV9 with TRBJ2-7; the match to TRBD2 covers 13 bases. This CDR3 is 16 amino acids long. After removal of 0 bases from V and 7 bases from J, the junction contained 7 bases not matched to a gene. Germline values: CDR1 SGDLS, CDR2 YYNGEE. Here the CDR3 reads CASSVEAGLAGHEQYF. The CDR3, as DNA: TGTGCCAGCAGCGTAGAGGCGGGACTAGCGGGACATGAGCAGTACTTC.

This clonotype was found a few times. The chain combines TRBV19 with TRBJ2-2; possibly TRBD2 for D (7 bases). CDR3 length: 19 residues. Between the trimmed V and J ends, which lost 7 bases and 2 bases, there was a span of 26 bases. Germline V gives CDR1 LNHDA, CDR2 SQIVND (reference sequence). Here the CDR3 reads CASNPLEGGAERNTGELFF. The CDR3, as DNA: TGTGCCAGTAACCCCCTCGAGGGGGGGGCCGAGCGCAACACCGGGGAGCTGTTTTTT.